This T cell receptor (beta chain) was recovered during a study of cytomegalovirus exposure and HLA in healthy donors. Turning to the study itself: Among 350 to 500 genotyped donors, 65% to 90% fell in the Caucasian-associated ancestry cluster. Study-wide results and limits: Productive status was seen about 90% or about 30% of the time for most TCR beta V segments in an earlier analysis. A later examination showed that TCR association rates differed by HLA locus, with DRB1 most and HLA-C fewest.

Healthy donors of bone marrow made up the group. A multiplex PCR was run with 60 Vbeta primers and 13 Jbeta primers. Profiled with immunoSEQ multiplex PCR; TCRdb holds only in-frame clones, not every one. The data show 110,000 or so clones, 70% to 85% seen once. This clone was seen more than once but under ten times. The antigen is undetermined. The CDR3 contains 17 residues. CDR1 is KGHSH and CDR2 is LQKENI in the germline V gene. V lost 2 bases, J lost 4 bases, and 18 bases lay in between. This TCR was recovered from a man aged 50 to 60 in good health and CMV-seropositive. V and J are TRBV18 and TRBJ2-4; D may be TRBD1 (7 bases). The source material was PBMCs. CDR3 sequence (DNA): TGTGCCAGCTCACCAGTTGGTTTATCAGGGGGGAAAAACATTCAGTACTTC. Translation gives CASSPVGLSGGKNIQYF.